The 4 T cell receptor beta chains in this list originate from one sample, sequenced in a study of blood T cell repertoires in COVID-19 (dated by TCRdb to about 2020). Library method: the immunoSEQ multiplex PCR assay. TCRdb stores this immuneACCESS table with in-frame sequences only. Part of the clones is absent; in the studies checked, under half of the shortfall reflects unresolved V genes, and no reason is known for the rest. This sample has about 300,000 clones in its table, and 75% to 95% of those were observed once. The ten largest clones represent 0.95% to 1.2% of the sample. Material: PBMCs or T cells enriched from blood (not recorded which). Every receptor here comes from a woman aged 25 to 39 who had recovered from COVID-19.

The chain joins TRBV28 to TRBJ1-2; 7 bases match TRBD1. There are 15 residues in the CDR3. The V and J ends lost 4 bases and 5 bases, in that order; junction bases with no gene match: 10. In germline, CDR1 is MDHEN, CDR2 SYDVKM. The chain's CDR3 is CASSSGLAGGYGYTF. The CDR3 bases are TGTGCCAGCAGTTCCGGACTTGCAGGGGGGTATGGCTACACCTTC.

In this sample, this clone turned up once. The chain uses TRBV28 and TRBJ1-6; TRBD1 is a possible D gene (6 bases). Germline CDR1 MDHEN, CDR2 SYDVKM. V was pared by 1 base and J by 9 bases, with 19 bases between. This CDR3 comprises 17 residues. CDR3: CASSLFGGGRETSPLHF. The CDR3 DNA follows: TGTGCCAGCAGTTTATTCGGGGGGGGCAGGGAGACTTCACCCCTCCACTTT.

V gene TRBV6-1 combines with J gene TRBJ1-5, with unresolved D. The CDR3 extends over 13 amino acids. Per germline, CDR1 MNHNS and CDR2 SASEGT. V shed 1 base and J shed 7 bases, with 8 bases lying between them. The CDR3 region has the DNA TGTGCCAGCAGTGAAGTTATCGGGCAGCCCCAGCATTTT. Translation: CASSEVIGQPQHF.

The V call is TRBV21-1, the J call TRBJ1-5; whether TRBD1, the table's D call, matches the DNA was not checked. TRBV21-1 is annotated as a pseudogene. CDR3 length: 15 amino acids. Here the CDR3 reads CASSLETERNQPQHF. The CDR3, as DNA: TGTGCCAGCAGCCTGGAGACAGAGCGCAATCAGCCCCAGCATTTT.